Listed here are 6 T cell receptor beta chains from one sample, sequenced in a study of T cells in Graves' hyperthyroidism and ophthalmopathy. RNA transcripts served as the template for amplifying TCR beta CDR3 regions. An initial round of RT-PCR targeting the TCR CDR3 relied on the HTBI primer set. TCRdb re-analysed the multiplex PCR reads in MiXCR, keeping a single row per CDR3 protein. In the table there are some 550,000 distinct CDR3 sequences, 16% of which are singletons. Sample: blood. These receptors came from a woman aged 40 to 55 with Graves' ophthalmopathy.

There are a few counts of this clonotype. The CDR3 DNA is TGCAGTGCTAGGTATCAGGCCGATCAGCCCCAGCATTTT. Protein product: CSARYQADQPQHF. The V gene is TRBV20-1, the J gene TRBJ1-5, with D unclear. Germline CDR1 reads DFQATT; CDR2 reads SNEGSKA (reference sequence). V lost 3 bases and J 5 bases, leaving 11 bases between the germline ends. The CDR3 is made up of 13 amino acids.

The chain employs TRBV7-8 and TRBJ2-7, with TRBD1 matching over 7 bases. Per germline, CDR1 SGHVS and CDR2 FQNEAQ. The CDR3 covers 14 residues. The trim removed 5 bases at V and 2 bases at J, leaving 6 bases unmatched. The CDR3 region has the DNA TGTGCCAGCAGCCCAACAGGGGTTCCCTACGAGCAGTACTTC. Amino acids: CASSPTGVPYEQYF.

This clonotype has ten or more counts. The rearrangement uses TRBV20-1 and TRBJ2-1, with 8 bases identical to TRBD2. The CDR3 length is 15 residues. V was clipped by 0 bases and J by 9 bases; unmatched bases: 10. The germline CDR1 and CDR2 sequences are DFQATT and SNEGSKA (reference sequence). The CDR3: CSARDVRGALSEQFF. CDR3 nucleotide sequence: TGCAGTGCTAGAGATGTGCGGGGGGCGCTCAGTGAGCAGTTCTTC.

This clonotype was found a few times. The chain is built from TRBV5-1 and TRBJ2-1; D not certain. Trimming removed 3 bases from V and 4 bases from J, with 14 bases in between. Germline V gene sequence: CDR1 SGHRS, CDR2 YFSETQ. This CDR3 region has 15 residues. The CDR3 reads CASSSDPGAYNEQFF. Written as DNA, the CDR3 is TGCGCCAGCAGCTCCGATCCCGGTGCGTACAATGAGCAGTTCTTC.

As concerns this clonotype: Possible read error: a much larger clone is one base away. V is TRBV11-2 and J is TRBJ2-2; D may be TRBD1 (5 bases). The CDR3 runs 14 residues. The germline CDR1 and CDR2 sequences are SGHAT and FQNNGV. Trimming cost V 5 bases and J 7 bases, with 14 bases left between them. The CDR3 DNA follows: TGTGCCAGCAGCCTTTCCCAGGGAATCGGGGAGCTGTTTTTT. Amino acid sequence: CASSLSQGIGELFF.

The CDR3 DNA reads as TGTGCCAGCTTTGGGACAACTGAAGCTTTCTTT. Its protein is CASFGTTEAFF. V gene TRBV28 combines with J gene TRBJ1-1, with D maybe TRBD1 (6 bases). CDR1 and CDR2 from the germline V gene are MDHEN and SYDVKM. This CDR3 spans 11 amino acids. Trimming shortened V by 8 bases and J by 5 bases, and 9 bases separated the two germline ends.